The 29 T cell receptor beta chains in this list originate from one sample, sequenced in a study of CD8 T cells in ankylosing spondylitis. Using its own MiXCR run on the 5' RACE reads, TCRdb lists one record per CDR3 protein. The sample yields about 360,000 distinct CDR3 sequences, 20% seen once. The sequenced sample consisted of blood, either unsorted or a sorted T cell fraction (not recorded which). Source of these receptors: a male donor with ankylosing spondylitis or in good health (not recorded which).

V and J are TRBV29-1 and TRBJ2-7; 11 nucleotides match TRBD1. Per germline, CDR1 SQVTM and CDR2 ANQGSEA. J was trimmed by 4 bases and V by 7 bases; bases with no gene match: 6. The CDR3 contains 13 residues. CDR3 bases: TGCAGCGCCTCCGGACAGGGGGCTTACGAGCAGTACTTC. Its protein is CSASGQGAYEQYF.

This clonotype has ten or more counts. The V and J genes are TRBV12-3 or TRBV12-4 and TRBJ2-2; TRBD2 is a possible D gene (6 bases). This CDR3 comprises 10 residues. This CDR3 reads CAWGAGELFF. The CDR3 region has the DNA TGTGCTTGGGGGGCCGGGGAGCTGTTTTTT.

This clonotype was seen ten or more times. The gene calls are TRBV3-1 and TRBJ2-2; TRBD1 agrees at 7 bases. The CDR3 totals 14 residues. Germline assignment: CDR1 LGHDT and CDR2 YNNKEL (reference sequence). Unmatched junction bases numbered 4, after V lost 4 bases and J lost 5 bases. CDR3 loop: CASSPGTDTGELFF. In nucleotides, the CDR3 is TGTGCCAGCAGCCCCGGGACAGATACCGGGGAGCTGTTTTTT.

V usage is TRBV7-9 and J usage is TRBJ2-7; D unresolved. Germline lookup yields CDR1 SEHNR and CDR2 FQNEAQ (reference sequence). This CDR3 is built from 15 residues. V was cut by 3 bases and J by 2 bases, with 14 bases left in between. CDR3 protein: CASSFPITGAYEQYF. The CDR3 DNA reads as TGTGCCAGCAGCTTCCCGATTACCGGCGCCTACGAGCAGTACTTC.

This clonotype has a handful of counts. V gene TRBV18 combines with J gene TRBJ2-3, with D unclear. The length of the CDR3 is 14 residues. Deletions cut 0 bases from V and 1 base from J, with 5 bases between. Germline CDR1 and CDR2: KGHSH and LQKENI. The CDR3 DNA sequence: TGTGCCAGCTCACCACCGATCCGCACAGATACGCAGTATTTT. It is translated as CASSPPIRTDTQYF.

The CDR3 nucleotides read TGTGCCAGCAGTCCGACGAGGGAGCTGTTTTTT. It is translated as CASSPTRELFF. The chain combines TRBV6-1 with TRBJ2-2; no clear D gene. V lost 5 bases to trimming and J lost 9 bases, with 7 bases between them. Germline V gene data show CDR1 as MNHNS and CDR2 as SASEGT. The CDR3 spans 11 residues.

This clonotype was seen a few times. This chain joins TRBV3-1 and TRBJ2-2, with 8 bases aligning to TRBD2. V gave up 3 bases and J gave up 5 bases; unmatched junction bases: 2. The CDR3 runs 14 residues. Per germline, CDR1 LGHDT and CDR2 YNNKEL (reference sequence). DNA of the CDR3: TGTGCCAGCAGCCACGCGGGGGGAACCGGGGAGCTGTTTTTT. Its translation: CASSHAGGTGELFF.

The chain uses TRBV10-2 and TRBJ2-1, with 12 positions matching TRBD2. The CDR3 has 15 amino acids. The germline V gene has CDR1 WSHSY and CDR2 SAAADI. The ends lost 6 bases at V and 1 base at J; junction bases unmatched: 1. CDR3 in amino acids: CASRGLAGSYNEQFF. The DNA of the CDR3 is TGCGCCAGCAGAGGACTAGCGGGGTCCTACAATGAGCAGTTCTTC.

The table lists this clonotype with a few counts. V is TRBV5-5 and J is TRBJ2-3; TRBD2 might be the D (5 bases). Looked up from germline, CDR1 is SGHKS and CDR2 is YYEKEE (reference sequence). V dropped 5 bases and J dropped 6 bases, with 16 bases sitting between them. The CDR3 is made up of 14 amino acids. The CDR3 sequence: CASSSPPGVDTQYF. In nucleotides, the CDR3 is TGTGCCAGCAGTTCACCCCCCGGGGTGGATACGCAGTATTTT. The whole variable domain, remainder taken from reference TRBV5-5 and TRBJ2-3, is DAGVTQSPTHLIKTRGQQVTLRCSPISGHKSVSWYQQVLGQGPQFIFQYYEKEERGRGNFPDRFSARQFPNYSSELNVNALLLGDSALYLCASSSPPGVDTQYFGPGTRLTVL.

The CDR3: CATLRVRGGYTF. In nucleotides, the CDR3 is TGTGCCACCCTCCGGGTACGGGGTGGCTACACCTTC. The chain carries TRBV6-1 and TRBJ1-2; D gene uncertain. The germline gives CDR1 MNHNS, CDR2 SASEGT. The CDR3 runs to 12 residues. V gave up 10 bases and J gave up 7 bases, with 16 bases separating them.

This clonotype turned up a few times. J is TRBJ2-7 and V is TRBV6-1; 7 bases are a match to TRBD2. Germline V gene lookup returns CDR1 MNHNS and CDR2 SASEGT. This CDR3 is 14 amino acids long. V shed 5 bases, J shed 5 bases, and the junction held 9 bases outside the gene matches. CDR3 residues: CASSPLGGIDEQYF. Here the CDR3 DNA reads TGTGCCAGCAGTCCCCTGGGAGGGATCGACGAGCAGTACTTC.

This clonotype has just a few counts. The rearrangement links TRBV7-9 to TRBJ2-2, with D perhaps being TRBD1 or TRBD2 (5 bases each). Deletions cut 1 base from V and 3 bases from J, with 9 bases between. Germline V gene sequence: CDR1 SEHNR, CDR2 FQNEAQ (reference sequence). The length of the CDR3 is 15 residues. CDR3 sequence (DNA): TGTGCCAGCAGCTTAGTTAGGGGAGACACCGGGGAGCTGTTTTTT. It encodes CASSLVRGDTGELFF.

Only a few counts were recorded for this clonotype. This chain links TRBV20-1 with TRBJ1-2; D perhaps matches TRBD1 (5 bases). This CDR3 spans 14 amino acids. V was cut by 0 bases and J by 5 bases, with 13 bases left in between. Germline V gene lookup returns CDR1 DFQATT and CDR2 SNEGSKA (reference sequence). The CDR3 here is CSARDLAGKYGYTF. CDR3 DNA: TGCAGTGCTAGAGATCTGGCAGGGAAATATGGCTACACCTTC.

The J gene is TRBJ2-1, the V gene TRBV12-3 or TRBV12-4; 7 nucleotides agree with TRBD2. After removal of 6 bases from V and 3 bases from J, the junction contained 11 bases not matched to a gene. The CDR3 loop spans 16 amino acids. CDR3 coding DNA: TGTGCCAGCAGCCCTGGTGCGGGGAGGGGCTACAATGAGCAGTTCTTC. Translated: CASSPGAGRGYNEQFF.

In this sample, this clonotype turned up many times. V gene TRBV6-1 combines with J gene TRBJ1-5; D remains unclear. There are 16 residues in the CDR3. With 7 bases removed from V and 0 bases from J, the gap between germline ends came to 16 bases. The germline gives CDR1 MNHNS, CDR2 SASEGT. The CDR3 loop is CASKETHPYSNQPQHF. CDR3 DNA: TGTGCCAGCAAGGAGACACATCCTTATAGCAATCAGCCCCAGCATTTT.

CDR3 in DNA: TGCGCCAGCAGCGTACTAGCGGGGGTCCGGCCAGATACGCAGTATTTT. It translates to CASSVLAGVRPDTQYF. This chain uses TRBV4-1 with TRBJ2-3, with 11 bases lining up with TRBD2. CDR1 MGHRA and CDR2 YSYEKL come from the germline V gene. Germline trimming cut 5 bases from V and 4 bases from J; bases unmatched to any gene: 8. The CDR3 loop spans 16 amino acids.

The V gene is TRBV5-5, the J gene TRBJ2-1, with TRBD2 identical over 9 bases. Losses at the gene ends were 2 bases for V and 8 bases for J; bases not matched to a gene: 14. This CDR3 is built from 17 residues. CDR1 and CDR2 (germline): SGHKS, YYEKEE (reference sequence). The CDR3 here is CASSFVVSGGISYEQFF. The CDR3 nucleotides read TGTGCCAGCAGCTTTGTTGTCAGCGGGGGGATTTCCTATGAGCAGTTCTTC.

The chain couples TRBV6-1 to TRBJ2-2, with D unclear. The germline V and J ends were trimmed by 2 bases and 0 bases, with 10 bases remaining between them. CDR1 and CDR2 from the germline V gene are MNHNS and SASEGT. The CDR3 covers 16 residues. The CDR3 nucleotides are TGTGCCAGCAGTGAAAATGGGTACACGAACACCGGGGAGCTGTTTTTT. Its translation is CASSENGYTNTGELFF.

This rearrangement joins TRBV5-1 to TRBJ2-1, with a weak D call TRBD2 (6 bases). CDR3 length: 11 amino acids. Trimming took off 7 bases at V and 9 bases at J, with 11 bases between the two ends. CDR1 is SGHRS and CDR2 is YFSETQ in the germline V gene. The CDR3 DNA reads TGCGCCAGCGAAATGGGGGGTGAGCAGTTCTTC. Its protein product is CASEMGGEQFF.

The chain carries TRBV12-3 or TRBV12-4 and TRBJ1-2, with 9 bases fitting TRBD1. Unmatched junction bases numbered 13, after V lost 3 bases and J lost 5 bases. The CDR3 contains 17 residues. CDR3 residues: CASSLLDRGPNPYGYTF. The CDR3 nucleotides read TGTGCCAGCAGTTTGTTGGACAGGGGCCCAAATCCTTATGGCTACACCTTC.

The table lists this clonotype with many counts. The gene calls are TRBV5-5 and TRBJ2-3; unclear D gene. The V end lost 2 bases, the J end lost 0 bases, and 10 bases lay between the germline ends. This CDR3 spans 15 amino acids. CDR1 and CDR2 from the germline V gene are SGHKS and YYEKEE (reference sequence). This CDR3 reads CASSFTDGSTDTQYF. Written as DNA, the CDR3 is TGTGCCAGCAGCTTCACGGACGGTAGCACAGATACGCAGTATTTT. Combining the CDR3 with reference TRBV5-5 and TRBJ2-3 gives the whole variable domain DAGVTQSPTHLIKTRGQQVTLRCSPISGHKSVSWYQQVLGQGPQFIFQYYEKEERGRGNFPDRFSARQFPNYSSELNVNALLLGDSALYLCASSFTDGSTDTQYFGPGTRLTVL.

This chain connects TRBV11-2 to TRBJ2-3; 11 bases line up with TRBD2. Germline V gene data show CDR1 as SGHAT and CDR2 as FQNNGV. Losses at the gene ends were 0 bases for V and 1 base for J; bases not matched to a gene: 3. This CDR3 region has 17 residues. CDR3 region: CASSLDMGLAGTDTQYF. DNA of the CDR3: TGTGCCAGCAGCTTAGATATGGGACTAGCGGGCACAGATACGCAGTATTTT.

The rearrangement uses TRBV21-1 and TRBJ2-7. TRBV21-1 is annotated as a pseudogene. The CDR3 is 13 amino acids. CDR3 in amino acids: CASSAARPYEQYF. CDR3 DNA sequence: TGTGCCAGCAGCGCCGCGCGTCCGTACGAGCAGTACTTC.

This clonotype was counted between two and nine times. The chain has TRBV7-9 and TRBJ2-3; 7 nucleotides match TRBD1. V lost 2 bases, J lost 0 bases, and 8 bases stayed unmatched. The CDR3 is made up of 17 amino acids. From germline, CDR1 is SEHNR and CDR2 FQNEAQ (reference sequence). CDR3 region: CASSLIGRQGSTDTQYF. The CDR3 region has the DNA TGTGCCAGCAGCTTAATCGGCCGACAGGGTAGCACAGATACGCAGTATTTT. The whole variable domain, filled in from reference TRBV7-9 and TRBJ2-3, reads DTGVSQNPRHKITKRGQNVTFRCDPISEHNRLYWYRQTLGQGPEFLTYFQNEAQLEKSRLLSDRFSAERPKGSFSTLEIQRTEQGDSAMYLCASSLIGRQGSTDTQYFGPGTRLTVL.

The chain employs TRBV12-3 or TRBV12-4 and TRBJ1-6; D is ambiguous. The V end lost 3 bases, the J end lost 4 bases, and 10 bases lay between the germline ends. The CDR3 sequence is 15 residues long. CDR3 DNA sequence: TGTGCCAGCAGTTTTGGGCAGCAGTATAATTCACCCCTCCACTTT. Amino acids: CASSFGQQYNSPLHF.

CDR3 nucleotide sequence: TGTGCCAGCAGGGTGCCTGGGACAGCCTTGGAGACCCAGTACTTC. Its translation: CASRVPGTALETQYF. The chain is built from TRBV2 and TRBJ2-5, with 7 bases identical to TRBD1. The germline CDR1 and CDR2 sequences are SNHLY and FYNNEI. With V trimmed by 6 bases and J by 5 bases, 12 bases remained unmatched. The CDR3 extends over 15 amino acids. Full variable domain (outside the CDR3, taken from reference TRBV2 and TRBJ2-5): EPEVTQTPSHQVTQMGQEVILRCVPISNHLYFYWYRQILGQKVEFLVSFYNNEISEKSEIFDDQFSVERPDGSNFTLKIRSTKLEDSAMYFCASRVPGTALETQYFGPGTRLLVL.

The chain couples TRBV30 to TRBJ1-1, with TRBD1 as a possible D gene (5 bases). Germline CDR1 reads GTSNPN; CDR2 reads SVGIG (reference sequence). This CDR3 has 13 residues. The V end lost 4 bases, the J end lost 3 bases, and 12 bases lay between the germline ends. As DNA, the CDR3 is TGTGCCTGGACGGGGGAGCGGTACACTGAAGCTTTCTTT. This encodes CAWTGERYTEAFF.

This clonotype occurred a few times. The V call is TRBV11-2, the J call TRBJ2-1, with TRBD2 as a possible D gene (6 bases). V was cut by 6 bases and J by 2 bases, with 14 bases left in between. The length of the CDR3 is 15 residues. Per the germline V gene, CDR1 is SGHAT and CDR2 is FQNNGV. The CDR3 DNA follows: TGTGCCAGCAGGATTAGGACTACCCCCTACAATGAGCAGTTCTTC. This translates into CASRIRTTPYNEQFF.

This clonotype was counted ten times or more. This chain connects TRBV12-3 or TRBV12-4 to TRBJ2-7; a weak D match, TRBD1 (5 bases). The V end was cut by 2 bases, the J end by 6 bases, with 11 bases between. CDR3 size: 13 residues. In DNA form, the CDR3 reads TGTGCCAGCAGTTTAAGCAGGGCCGGCGAGCAGTACTTC. This sequence encodes CASSLSRAGEQYF.